This TCR beta chain originates from a study of T cell repertoires in cytomegalovirus infection. Whole-study context: Evidence of both CMV infection and a matching HLA type came from public TCR beta signatures. Study-wide results and caveats: Individuals carrying CMV plus the relevant HLA were identified by cumulative frequency of public TCR beta families.

MiXCR, run by TCRdb on the reads, gives a single entry per CDR3 protein. The sample yields some 400,000 distinct CDR3 sequences, 15% to 20% seen once. This clonotype occurred many times. Its target is not known. The sample comprised PBMCs. The sequence derives from a human donor in good health (CMV status not recorded). Some clones in this sample may be carry-over from other donors' samples.

CDR3 DNA sequence: TGTGCCAGCAGTATGGTGTACGAGCAGTACTTC. It translates to CASSMVYEQYF. V usage is TRBV12-3 or TRBV12-4 and J usage is TRBJ2-7; D is unclear. The V gene lost 5 bases and the J gene lost 4 bases, with 6 bases spanning the gap. The CDR3 loop spans 11 amino acids.